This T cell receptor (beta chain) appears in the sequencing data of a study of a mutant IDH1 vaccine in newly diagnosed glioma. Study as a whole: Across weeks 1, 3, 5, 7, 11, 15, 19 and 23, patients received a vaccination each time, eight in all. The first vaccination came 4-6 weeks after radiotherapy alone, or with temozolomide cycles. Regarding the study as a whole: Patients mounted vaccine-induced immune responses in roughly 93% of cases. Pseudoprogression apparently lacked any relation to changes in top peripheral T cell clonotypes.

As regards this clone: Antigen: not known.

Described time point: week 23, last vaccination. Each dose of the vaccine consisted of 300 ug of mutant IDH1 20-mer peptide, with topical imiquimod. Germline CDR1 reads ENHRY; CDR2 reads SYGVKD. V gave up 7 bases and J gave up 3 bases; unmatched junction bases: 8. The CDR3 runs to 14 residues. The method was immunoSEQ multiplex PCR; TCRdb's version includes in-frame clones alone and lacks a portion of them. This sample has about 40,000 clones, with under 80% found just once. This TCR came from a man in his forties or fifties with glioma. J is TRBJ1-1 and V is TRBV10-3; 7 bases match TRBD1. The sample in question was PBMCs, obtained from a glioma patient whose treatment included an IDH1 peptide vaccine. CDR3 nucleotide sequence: TGTGCCATCACCACCACAGGGGTTGACACTGAAGCTTTCTTT. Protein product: CAITTTGVDTEAFF.